This record looks at one T cell receptor beta chain sequence and its context. The CDR3 extends over 12 amino acids. Trimming took off 2 bases at V and 6 bases at J, with 7 bases between the two ends. Germline V gene sequence: CDR1 SEHNR, CDR2 FQNEAQ (reference sequence). The repertoire was sequenced with immunoSEQ multiplex PCR; TCRdb's copy has only in-frame clones and lacks some. The profile covers tens of thousands of clones, with around 85% appearing a single time and around 2.1% taken by the ten largest. The data derive from a study of lymphopenia after photon versus proton radiotherapy. This TCR was sampled from a middle-aged man with gastric cancer. This specimen consisted of peripheral blood, obtained from a patient treated with photon-based radiotherapy. V usage is TRBV7-9 and J usage is TRBJ1-1; D perhaps matches TRBD1 (5 bases). CDR3 nucleotide sequence: TGTGCCAGCAGCTTACAGGGACCTGAAGCTTTCTTT. It yields the protein CASSLQGPEAFF. The whole variable domain, remainder taken from reference TRBV7-9 and TRBJ1-1, is DTGVSQNPRHKITKRGQNVTFRCDPISEHNRLYWYRQTLGQGPEFLTYFQNEAQLEKSRLLSDRFSAERPKGSFSTLEIQRTEQGDSAMYLCASSLQGPEAFFGQGTRLTVV.